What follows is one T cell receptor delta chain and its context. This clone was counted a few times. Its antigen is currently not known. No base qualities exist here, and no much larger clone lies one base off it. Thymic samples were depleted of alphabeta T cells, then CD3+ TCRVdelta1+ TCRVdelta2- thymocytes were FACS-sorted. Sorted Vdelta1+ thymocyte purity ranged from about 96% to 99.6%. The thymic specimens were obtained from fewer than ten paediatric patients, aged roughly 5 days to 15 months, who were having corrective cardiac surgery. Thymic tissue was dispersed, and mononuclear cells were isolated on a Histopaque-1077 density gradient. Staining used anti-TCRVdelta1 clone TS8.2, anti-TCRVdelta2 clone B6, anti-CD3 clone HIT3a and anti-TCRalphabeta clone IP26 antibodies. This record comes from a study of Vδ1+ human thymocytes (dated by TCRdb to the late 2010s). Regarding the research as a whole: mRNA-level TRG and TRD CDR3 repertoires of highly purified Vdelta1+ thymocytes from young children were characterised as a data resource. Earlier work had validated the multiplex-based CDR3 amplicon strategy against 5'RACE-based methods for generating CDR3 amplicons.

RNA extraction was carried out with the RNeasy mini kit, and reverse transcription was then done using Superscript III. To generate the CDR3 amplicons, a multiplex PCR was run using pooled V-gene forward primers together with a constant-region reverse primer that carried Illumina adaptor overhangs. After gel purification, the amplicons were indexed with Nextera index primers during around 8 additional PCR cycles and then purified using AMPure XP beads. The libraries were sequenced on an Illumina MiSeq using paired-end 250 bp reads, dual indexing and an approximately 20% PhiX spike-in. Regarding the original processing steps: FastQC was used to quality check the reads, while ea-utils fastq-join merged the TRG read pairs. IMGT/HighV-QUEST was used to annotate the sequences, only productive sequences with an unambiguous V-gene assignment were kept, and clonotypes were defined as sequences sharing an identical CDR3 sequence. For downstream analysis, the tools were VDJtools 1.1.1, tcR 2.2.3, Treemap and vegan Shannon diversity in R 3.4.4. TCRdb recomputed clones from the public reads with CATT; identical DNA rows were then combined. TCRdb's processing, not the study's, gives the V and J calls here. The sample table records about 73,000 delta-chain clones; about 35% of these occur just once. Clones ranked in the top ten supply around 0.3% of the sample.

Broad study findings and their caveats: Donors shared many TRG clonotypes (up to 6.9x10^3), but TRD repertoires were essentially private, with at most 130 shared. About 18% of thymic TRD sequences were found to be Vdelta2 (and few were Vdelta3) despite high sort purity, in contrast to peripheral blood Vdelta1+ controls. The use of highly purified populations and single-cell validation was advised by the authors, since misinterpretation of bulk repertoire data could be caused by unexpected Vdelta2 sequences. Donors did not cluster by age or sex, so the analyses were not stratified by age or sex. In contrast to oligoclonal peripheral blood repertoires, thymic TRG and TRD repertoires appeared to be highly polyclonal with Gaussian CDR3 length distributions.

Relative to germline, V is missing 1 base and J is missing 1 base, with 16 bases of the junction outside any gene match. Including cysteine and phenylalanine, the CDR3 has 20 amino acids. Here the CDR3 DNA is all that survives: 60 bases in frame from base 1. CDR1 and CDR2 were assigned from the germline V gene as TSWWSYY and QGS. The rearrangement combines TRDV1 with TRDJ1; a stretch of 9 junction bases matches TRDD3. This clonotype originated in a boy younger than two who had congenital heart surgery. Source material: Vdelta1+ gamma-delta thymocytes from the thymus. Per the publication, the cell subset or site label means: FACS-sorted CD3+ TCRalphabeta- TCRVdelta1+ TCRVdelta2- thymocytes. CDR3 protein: CALGEPAYPLWGMRTDKLIF. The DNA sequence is TGTGCTCTTGGGGAACCAGCCTACCCCCTCTGGGGGATGCGCACCGATAAACTCATCTTT.